What follows is one T cell receptor beta chain and its context. PCR was performed using 60 Vbeta and 13 Jbeta primers. The assay was immunoSEQ multiplex PCR, and TCRdb's table has in-frame clones only and misses some. The sample lists fewer than 200,000 clones, more than 9.5% occurring once. The sample is drawn from a study of cytomegalovirus exposure and HLA in healthy donors. Looking at the study overall: Early on, a data release was issued that held about 85 million unique TCRs from HLA-typed donors.

Germline values: CDR1 SNHLY, CDR2 FYNNEI. The V end lost 4 bases, the J end lost 3 bases, and 11 bases lay between the germline ends. CDR3 length equals 14 residues. This clonotype originated in a man aged 50-59 years in good health and CMV-seropositive. The rearrangement joins TRBV2 to TRBJ2-3; a weak D match, TRBD1 (5 bases). Sequencing used PBMCs. The CDR3 DNA reads TGTGCCAGCAGTGGTTCCAGGGCTACAGATACGCAGTATTTT. Amino acids: CASSGSRATDTQYF.